The 27 T cell receptor beta chains presented below share a single source sample, sequenced in a study of T cells after yellow fever vaccination. TCRdb reprocessed the 5' RACE reads with MiXCR, giving one entry per CDR3 protein. The sample holds about 22,000 distinct CDR3 sequences, roughly 5.5% seen once. The material was PBMCs, either bulk or a sorted T-cell subset (CD4+, CD8+, memory, or dextramer-sorted; not recorded which), obtained 45 days after the first yellow fever vaccination. These receptor sequences come from a man aged 18 to 29 who received the YFV17D yellow fever vaccine.

This clonotype was detected many times. The chain recombines TRBV29-1 with TRBJ1-5, with D possibly being TRBD1 (5 bases). The CDR3 length is 12 residues. Germline V gives CDR1 SQVTM, CDR2 ANQGSEA. V dropped 4 bases and J dropped 4 bases, with 8 bases sitting between them. Here the CDR3 DNA reads TGCAGCGTTGGGGGGGGAAATCAGCCCCAGCATTTT. This sequence encodes CSVGGGNQPQHF.

This clonotype occurred many times. V gene TRBV7-9 combines with J gene TRBJ2-2; 7 bases agree with TRBD1. V trimming: 2 bases; J trimming: 8 bases; junction bases outside the gene matches: 8. The CDR3 consists of 15 residues. In germline, CDR1 is SEHNR, CDR2 FQNEAQ (reference sequence). Here the CDR3 reads CASSLTLTGKGELFF. CDR3 nucleotide sequence: TGTGCCAGCAGCTTAACCCTGACAGGGAAAGGGGAGCTGTTTTTT.

In this sample, this clonotype turned up many times. This chain joins TRBV7-9 and TRBJ2-7; no definite D call. Germline lookup yields CDR1 SEHNR and CDR2 FQNEAQ (reference sequence). There are 15 residues in the CDR3. V was shortened by 0 bases and J by 0 bases, with 9 bases between the two germline ends. CDR3 protein: CASSLAGPSSYEQYF. The CDR3 DNA reads as TGTGCCAGCAGCTTAGCAGGGCCCTCCTCCTACGAGCAGTACTTC.

This clonotype was recorded many times. The chain has TRBV7-9 and TRBJ1-2; 10 positions match TRBD1. Germline CDR1 SEHNR, CDR2 FQNEAQ (reference sequence). This CDR3 has 18 residues. J lost 2 bases, V lost 4 bases, and 13 bases had no gene match. The CDR3 bases are TGTGCCAGCAGCTCCGACAGGGGGCAAGGCGAAGCGAACTATGGCTACACCTTC. It translates to CASSSDRGQGEANYGYTF.

There are many counts of this clonotype. The chain uses TRBV6-5 and TRBJ2-3; 9 bases match TRBD1. The germline gives CDR1 MNHEY, CDR2 SVGAGI. The CDR3 runs to 15 residues. With V trimmed by 6 bases and J by 3 bases, 7 bases remained unmatched. The CDR3 DNA sequence: TGTGCCAGCAGATCGGACAGGGGTAGGACAGATACGCAGTATTTT. Its translation: CASRSDRGRTDTQYF.

By share, this clonotype counts as medium-sized (0.01 to 0.1%). V and J are TRBV7-8 and TRBJ2-3, with 10 nucleotides matching TRBD2. This CDR3 is 15 amino acids long. Looked up from germline, CDR1 is SGHVS and CDR2 is FQNEAQ. Trimming cost V 5 bases and J 6 bases; bases outside gene matches: 8. The CDR3 sequence: CASSPQRGGRDTQYF. The DNA of the CDR3 is TGTGCCAGCAGCCCCCAGCGGGGGGGCCGTGATACGCAGTATTTT.

This clonotype was counted at least ten times. The CDR3 loop is CASSFVEGSGYTF. CDR3 nucleotides: TGTGCCAGCAGTTTTGTGGAAGGGAGCGGCTACACCTTC. The chain carries TRBV28 and TRBJ1-2, with D uncertain. With 3 bases removed from V and 8 bases from J, the gap between germline ends came to 13 bases. CDR1 MDHEN and CDR2 SYDVKM come from the germline V gene. CDR3 size: 13 residues.

This clonotype was picked up many times. The V gene is TRBV5-1, the J gene TRBJ2-5; D perhaps matches TRBD1 (5 bases). CDR3 size: 15 residues. Germline CDR1 and CDR2: SGHRS and YFSETQ. Trimming pared 3 bases from V and 3 bases from J, leaving 15 bases between. The CDR3 DNA follows: TGCGCCAGCAGCTCGATGGGGCACTCAGAAGAGACCCAGTACTTC. Translation: CASSSMGHSEETQYF.

This clonotype was picked up many times. This rearrangement joins TRBV7-9 to TRBJ2-3, with TRBD2 matching over 8 bases. The germline gives CDR1 SEHNR, CDR2 FQNEAQ (reference sequence). The CDR3 has 15 amino acids. J was trimmed by 2 bases and V by 10 bases; bases with no gene match: 11. As DNA, the CDR3 is TGTGCCACGACGACTACGGGAGGGAACACAGATACGCAGTATTTT. This encodes CATTTTGGNTDTQYF.

This clonotype was detected ten times or more. The V gene is TRBV6-2 or TRBV6-3, the J gene TRBJ2-3; 7 bases align to TRBD1. Germline V gene data show CDR1 as MNHEY and CDR2 as SVGEGT. This CDR3 region has 14 residues. The V gene end was trimmed by 7 bases and the J gene end by 4 bases; junction bases not matched to a gene: 8. Here the CDR3 reads CASTSEGGADTQYF. DNA for the CDR3: TGTGCCAGCACTTCGGAAGGGGGCGCAGATACGCAGTATTTT.

This clonotype was recorded at least ten times. This CDR3 is CASRLSGANVLTF. The CDR3 bases are TGTGCCAGCAGGCTCTCTGGGGCCAACGTCCTGACTTTC. J is TRBJ2-6 and V is TRBV27; unclear D gene. The V gene lost 6 bases and the J gene lost 0 bases, with 3 bases spanning the gap. CDR1 MNHEY and CDR2 SMNVEV come from the germline V gene (reference sequence). The CDR3 length is 13 residues.

This clonotype has a count of ten or more. The chain joins TRBV5-1 to TRBJ1-5, with no clear D. V lost 0 bases and J 4 bases, leaving 14 bases between the germline ends. The CDR3 covers 16 residues. Per the germline V gene, CDR1 is SGHRS and CDR2 is YFSETQ. The CDR3: CASSLVPGMSNQPQHF. In DNA, the CDR3 is TGCGCCAGCAGCTTGGTGCCGGGGATGTCGAATCAGCCCCAGCATTTT.

This clonotype has at least ten counts. The chain recombines TRBV18 with TRBJ2-5; 9 bases are a match to TRBD2. The V gene end was trimmed by 1 base and the J gene end by 1 base; junction bases not matched to a gene: 7. Germline V gene data show CDR1 as KGHSH and CDR2 as LQKENI. The CDR3 covers 17 residues. In DNA form, the CDR3 reads TGTGCCAGCTCACCACTCGTCCTAGCGGGGTCCCAAGAGACCCAGTACTTC. This encodes CASSPLVLAGSQETQYF.

This clonotype has at least ten counts. The chain has TRBV5-8 and TRBJ2-1, with D perhaps given as TRBD1 or TRBD2 (5 bases each). This CDR3 comprises 15 residues. CDR1 is SGHTS and CDR2 is YDEGEE in the germline V gene. V lost 6 bases and J 5 bases, leaving 18 bases between the germline ends. The CDR3 DNA follows: TGTGCCAGCACCGAACGACCAGGGACCCACAATGAGCAGTTCTTC. This translates into CASTERPGTHNEQFF.

This clonotype was recorded at least ten times. CDR3 residues: CASSIMGGREPQHF. CDR3 sequence (DNA): TGTGCCAGTAGTATAATGGGGGGGCGAGAGCCCCAGCATTTT. This rearrangement joins TRBV19 to TRBJ1-5, with D possibly matching TRBD1 (6 bases). Trimming cost V 2 bases and J 8 bases, with 13 bases left between them. Per the germline V gene, CDR1 is LNHDA and CDR2 is SQIVND (reference sequence). CDR3 size: 14 residues.

This clonotype has at least ten counts. The chain is built from TRBV6-5 and TRBJ1-2; a possible D gene is TRBD1 (5 bases). Germline V CDR1 and CDR2: MNHEY, SVGAGI. The CDR3 contains 15 residues. V shed 4 bases and J shed 4 bases, with 16 bases lying between them. The CDR3 here is CASSWRGMGSYGYTF. The DNA of the CDR3 is TGTGCCAGCAGTTGGCGGGGGATGGGTAGCTATGGCTACACCTTC.

The table lists this clonotype with many counts. The chain employs TRBV7-9 and TRBJ1-1; D call uncertain. Trimming pared 3 bases from V and 1 base from J, leaving 9 bases between. This CDR3 comprises 14 residues. Germline V gives CDR1 SEHNR, CDR2 FQNEAQ (reference sequence). The CDR3 loop reads CASSLEGSNTEAFF. Written as DNA, the CDR3 is TGTGCCAGCAGCTTGGAAGGATCGAACACTGAAGCTTTCTTT. Variable domain in full (rest from reference TRBV7-9 and TRBJ1-1): DTGVSQNPRHKITKRGQNVTFRCDPISEHNRLYWYRQTLGQGPEFLTYFQNEAQLEKSRLLSDRFSAERPKGSFSTLEIQRTEQGDSAMYLCASSLEGSNTEAFFGQGTRLTVV.

There are many counts of this clonotype. The chain uses TRBV5-5 and TRBJ2-6, with D unclear. V lost 0 bases to trimming and J lost 0 bases, with 7 bases between them. The CDR3 extends over 16 amino acids. In germline, CDR1 is SGHKS, CDR2 YYEKEE (reference sequence). CDR3 residues: CASSLDVSSGANVLTF. The CDR3 bases are TGTGCCAGCAGCTTGGATGTTAGCTCTGGGGCCAACGTCCTGACTTTC.

This clonotype has ten or more counts. The chain joins TRBV3-1 to TRBJ2-1, with 8 bases lining up with TRBD2. J gave up 3 bases and V 4 bases, and 2 bases lay outside the gene matches. Germline CDR1 reads LGHDT; CDR2 reads YNNKEL (reference sequence). There are 14 residues in the CDR3. The DNA of the CDR3 is TGTGCCAGCAGCCTAGCGGGGAACTACAATGAGCAGTTCTTC. This codes for CASSLAGNYNEQFF.

This clonotype was counted ten times or more. The rearrangement links TRBV12-3 or TRBV12-4 to TRBJ1-2; D might be TRBD1 (6 bases). The V end was cut by 1 base, the J end by 5 bases, with 14 bases between. The length of the CDR3 is 15 residues. CDR3 loop: CASSLEQGIQYGYTF. Here the CDR3 DNA reads TGTGCCAGCAGTTTAGAGCAGGGGATACAGTATGGCTACACCTTC.

This clonotype was seen repeatedly, ten times or more. The genes are TRBV15 and TRBJ2-2; no clear D gene. The V and J ends lost 0 bases and 7 bases respectively, with 12 bases between them. CDR1 LNHNV and CDR2 YYDKDF come from the germline V gene (reference sequence). The CDR3 is 15 residues long. For the CDR3, the DNA is TGTGCCACCAGCAGAGATCGAGAATGGGACGGGGAGCTGTTTTTT. This codes for CATSRDREWDGELFF. The full variable domain, in which reference TRBV15 and TRBJ2-2 provide the parts outside the CDR3, is DAMVIQNPRYQVTQFGKPVTLSCSQTLNHNVMYWYQQKSSQAPKLLFHYYDKDFNNEADTPDNFQSRRPNTSFCFLDIRSPGLGDTAMYLCATSRDREWDGELFFGEGSRLTVL.

Many counts were recorded for this clonotype. The chain employs TRBV2 and TRBJ1-5, with a weak D call TRBD1 (5 bases). Germline values: CDR1 SNHLY, CDR2 FYNNEI. V lost 6 bases, J lost 7 bases, and 13 bases lay in between. This CDR3 has 13 residues. The CDR3 spells CASSPQGKQPQHF. In DNA form, the CDR3 reads TGTGCCAGCAGCCCTCAGGGAAAGCAGCCCCAGCATTTT.

This clonotype has ten or more counts. The genes are TRBV11-2 and TRBJ2-1, with 9 bases fitting TRBD1. The CDR3 extends over 15 amino acids. In germline, CDR1 is SGHAT, CDR2 FQNNGV. The J segment lost 8 bases and the V segment lost 4 bases, leaving 9 bases of the junction unmatched. The CDR3 sequence: CASSSSGTGFHEQFF. The CDR3 region has the DNA TGTGCCAGCAGCTCGTCCGGGACAGGGTTCCATGAGCAGTTCTTC. The variable domain in full, completed from reference TRBV11-2 and TRBJ2-1, reads EAGVAQSPRYKIIEKRQSVAFWCNPISGHATLYWYQQILGQGPKLLIQFQNNGVVDDSQLPKDRFSAERLKGVDSTLKIQPAKLEDSAVYLCASSSSGTGFHEQFFGPGTRLTVL.

At least ten counts were recorded for this clonotype. In nucleotides, the CDR3 is TGTGCCAGCTCGCGAATCGGGGGCGCGAGCACTAATGAAAAACTGTTTTTT. This encodes CASSRIGGASTNEKLFF. V is TRBV18 and J is TRBJ1-4, with D possibly being TRBD1 (6 bases). The germline gives CDR1 KGHSH, CDR2 LQKENI. V shed 6 bases and J shed 2 bases, with 19 bases lying between them. This CDR3 spans 17 amino acids.

This clonotype was observed at least ten times. This chain joins TRBV18 and TRBJ1-1, with TRBD1 as a possible D gene (5 bases). Germline lookup yields CDR1 KGHSH and CDR2 LQKENI. The CDR3 is made up of 14 amino acids. Trimming pared 6 bases from V and 0 bases from J, leaving 11 bases between. The CDR3, as DNA: TGTGCCAGCTCTGCCGACAGCCTGAACACTGAAGCTTTCTTT. It codes for CASSADSLNTEAFF.

There are many counts of this clonotype. In DNA form, the CDR3 reads TGTGCCATCAGTGACGGCGGACAAGAGACCCAGTACTTC. It encodes CAISDGGQETQYF. The chain recombines TRBV10-3 with TRBJ2-5; D is ambiguous. Trimming removed 3 bases from V and 2 bases from J, with 7 bases in between. This CDR3 region has 13 residues. Germline V CDR1 and CDR2: ENHRY, SYGVKD.

This clonotype was detected many times. The rearrangement uses TRBV11-2 and TRBJ1-4; D is perhaps TRBD1 (6 bases). The V end lost 3 bases, the J end lost 6 bases, and 14 bases lay between the germline ends. The CDR3 contains 15 residues. From germline, CDR1 is SGHAT and CDR2 FQNNGV. CDR3 in amino acids: CASSFNNRVDEKLFF. Here the CDR3 DNA reads TGTGCCAGCAGCTTTAATAACAGGGTGGATGAAAAACTGTTTTTT. Combining the CDR3 with reference TRBV11-2 and TRBJ1-4 gives the whole variable domain EAGVAQSPRYKIIEKRQSVAFWCNPISGHATLYWYQQILGQGPKLLIQFQNNGVVDDSQLPKDRFSAERLKGVDSTLKIQPAKLEDSAVYLCASSFNNRVDEKLFFGSGTQLSVL.